This T cell receptor (beta chain) was sequenced in a study of cytomegalovirus exposure and HLA in healthy donors. The wider study: The early release's HLA-typed donors yielded some 85 million unique TCRs.

The PCR used 60 Vbeta and 13 Jbeta primers. Per the original data handling: In a later analysis, about 12 million of some 80 million unique beta chains occurred in at least two donors. Assay used: immunoSEQ multiplex PCR; TCRdb lists only in-frame clones, some missing. The V and J calls and clone size were taken over from that table, and D and trimming were inferred from the DNA. Found here are about 69,000 clones, 74% of them singletons; the top ten hold around 10%. The ends were cut back, 3 bases at V and 5 bases at J, with 22 bases in the middle. From germline, CDR1 is MDHEN and CDR2 SYDVKM. The CDR3 loop spans 17 amino acids. About this clone itself: What it recognizes is unknown.

When sampled, the donors appeared nominally healthy, though they likely had unrecorded immune exposures. Study-level findings and limits: Most TCR beta V segments were productive about 87% or about 30% of the time in an earlier analysis.

Specimen: PBMCs. The TCR comes from a woman aged 60-75 years in good health and CMV-seropositive. V gene TRBV28 combines with J gene TRBJ1-2; the D gene is possibly TRBD1 (6 bases). The CDR3 DNA sequence: TGTGCCAGCAGTTTCCCTCCCGGGACACAGCGCAGGTATGGCTACACCTTC. This translates into CASSFPPGTQRRYGYTF.